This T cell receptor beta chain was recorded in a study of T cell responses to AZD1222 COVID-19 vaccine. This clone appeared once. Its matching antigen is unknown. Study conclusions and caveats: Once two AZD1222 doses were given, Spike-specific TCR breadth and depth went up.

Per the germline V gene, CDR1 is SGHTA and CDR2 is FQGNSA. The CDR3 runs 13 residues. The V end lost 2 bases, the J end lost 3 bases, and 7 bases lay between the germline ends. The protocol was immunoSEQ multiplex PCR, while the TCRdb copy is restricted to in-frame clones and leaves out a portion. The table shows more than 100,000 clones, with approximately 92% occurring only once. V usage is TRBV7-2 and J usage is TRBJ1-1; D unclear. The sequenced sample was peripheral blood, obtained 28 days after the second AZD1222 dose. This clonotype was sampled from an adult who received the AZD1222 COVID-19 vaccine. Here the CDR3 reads CASSLLGDTEAFF. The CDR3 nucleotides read TGTGCCAGCAGCTTACTTGGGGACACTGAAGCTTTCTTT.